Listed below are T cell receptor beta chains from one sample, sequenced in a study of T-cell memory formation after mild COVID-19. Via MiXCR, TCRdb re-called the 5' RACE reads, giving one row per CDR3 protein. The sample has about 620,000 distinct CDR3 sequences; about 20% are singletons. Sample: PBMCs or a T cell subset sorted from them (not recorded which). The source of these receptors is an adult woman who had mild COVID-19 (a few samples of this study predate the infection). Cell type and time point are not known. The CDR3 runs from the conserved cysteine through the conserved F or W. The order of the fields is J gene, D gene, clone size, V gene, CDR3 DNA, CDR3 protein. The D gene is left open where the match is weak. The size entry is marked missing in some rows and otherwise reads once, few, many or a size class.

j_call: TRBJ2-4
d_call: NA
clone_size: NA
v_call: TRBV21-1
cdr3_nt: TGTGCCAGCAGCAAAGAGGGAGGAGCGGCCGGGGCCAAAAACATTCAGTACTTC
cdr3_aa: CASSKEGGAAGAKNIQYF

j_call: TRBJ2-5
d_call: NA
clone_size: NA
v_call: TRBV9
cdr3_nt: TGTGCCAGCAGCCGTAGAGGGGACAACCTGGGAGAGACCCAGTACTTC
cdr3_aa: CASSRRGDNLGETQYF

j_call: TRBJ1-2
d_call: TRBD1
clone_size: many
v_call: TRBV10-3
cdr3_nt: TGTGCCATCGGGACAGGGGAGAGGAACGGCTACACCTTC
cdr3_aa: CAIGTGERNGYTF

j_call: TRBJ1-2
d_call: TRBD1
clone_size: NA
v_call: TRBV7-9
cdr3_nt: TGTGCCAGCAGCACAGGGACAGGGGGCTTTAACTATGGCTACACCTTC
cdr3_aa: CASSTGTGGFNYGYTF

j_call: TRBJ2-1
d_call: NA
clone_size: NA
v_call: TRBV7-9
cdr3_nt: TGTGCCAGCAGCTTGGAATTAGGTGCTCCTGAGCAGTTCTTC
cdr3_aa: CASSLELGAPEQFF

j_call: TRBJ1-1
d_call: NA
clone_size: NA
v_call: TRBV4-3
cdr3_nt: TGCGCCAGCAGCCCTGATTTGCGCAGGGACACTGAAGCTTTCTTT
cdr3_aa: CASSPDLRRDTEAFF

j_call: TRBJ1-2
d_call: NA
clone_size: few
v_call: TRBV12-3/TRBV12-4
cdr3_nt: TGTGCCAGCAGTTTCCCTAACTATGGCTACACCTTC
cdr3_aa: CASSFPNYGYTF

j_call: TRBJ2-5
d_call: TRBD2
clone_size: NA
v_call: TRBV7-3
cdr3_nt: TGTGCCAGCAGCTCTCTAGCGGGGGGACGGGAGACCCAGTACTTC
cdr3_aa: CASSSLAGGRETQYF

j_call: TRBJ2-1
d_call: NA
clone_size: NA
v_call: TRBV12-3/TRBV12-4
cdr3_nt: TGTGCCAGCAGTCCCGCCTATGAGCAGTTCTTC
cdr3_aa: CASSPAYEQFF

j_call: TRBJ1-2
d_call: NA
clone_size: NA
v_call: TRBV28
cdr3_nt: TGTGCCAGCAGTCAAGGGGGGGCCTATGGCTACACCTTC
cdr3_aa: CASSQGGAYGYTF

j_call: TRBJ2-5
d_call: NA
clone_size: NA
v_call: TRBV5-6
cdr3_nt: TGTGCCAGCAGCTTGGACCGGGGAGCGGCCCAGTACTTC
cdr3_aa: CASSLDRGAAQYF

j_call: TRBJ1-6
d_call: NA
clone_size: NA
v_call: TRBV7-9
cdr3_nt: TGTGCCAGCAGCGATGGAAACAAGCCCTATAATTCACCCCTCCACTTT
cdr3_aa: CASSDGNKPYNSPLHF

j_call: TRBJ2-3
d_call: NA
clone_size: few
v_call: TRBV21-1
cdr3_nt: TGTGCCAGCAGCGCCCTGGACAGACATACGCAGTATTTT
cdr3_aa: CASSALDRHTQYF

j_call: TRBJ2-5
d_call: NA
clone_size: few
v_call: TRBV6-2/TRBV6-3
cdr3_nt: TGTGCCAGCAGTTCGTGGACGAATAGGGCGGAGACCCAGTACTTC
cdr3_aa: CASSSWTNRAETQYF

j_call: TRBJ2-5
d_call: TRBD2
clone_size: NA
v_call: TRBV7-9
cdr3_nt: TGTGCCAGCAGCTTAGCGACTATAGCGGGAGGGCCGGAGACCCAGTACTTC
cdr3_aa: CASSLATIAGGPETQYF

j_call: TRBJ1-1
d_call: NA
clone_size: few
v_call: TRBV13
cdr3_nt: TGTGCCAGCAGCGCAGGACTCCGGAACACTGAAGCTTTCTTT
cdr3_aa: CASSAGLRNTEAFF

j_call: TRBJ2-1
d_call: NA
clone_size: many
v_call: TRBV5-5
cdr3_nt: TGTGCCAGCAGCTTACGGGTTTCCTACAATGAGCAGTTCTTC
cdr3_aa: CASSLRVSYNEQFF

j_call: TRBJ2-1
d_call: TRBD2
clone_size: NA
v_call: TRBV20-1
cdr3_nt: TGCAGTGCTAGAGTAACGACTAGCGGGAGTAATGAGCAGTTCTTC
cdr3_aa: CSARVTTSGSNEQFF

j_call: TRBJ1-1
d_call: TRBD1
clone_size: NA
v_call: TRBV7-2
cdr3_nt: TGTGCCAGCACCTTAATGACAGGGGTCGGCACTGAAGCTTTCTTT
cdr3_aa: CASTLMTGVGTEAFF

j_call: TRBJ2-1
d_call: NA
clone_size: few
v_call: TRBV20-1
cdr3_nt: TGCAGTGCTCCCGGGGGCCCTAGCGGATACTCCTACAATGAGCAGTTCTTC
cdr3_aa: CSAPGGPSGYSYNEQFF

j_call: TRBJ2-2
d_call: NA
clone_size: NA
v_call: TRBV4-2
cdr3_nt: TGTGCCAGCAGCCAAGATTCCCCGGGACGGGCGAACACCGGGGAGCTGTTTTTT
cdr3_aa: CASSQDSPGRANTGELFF

j_call: TRBJ2-7
d_call: NA
clone_size: few
v_call: TRBV15
cdr3_nt: TGTGCCACCAGCAGCCGGACGGTGAGCTCCTACGAGCAGTACTTC
cdr3_aa: CATSSRTVSSYEQYF

j_call: TRBJ2-1
d_call: NA
clone_size: many
v_call: TRBV4-3
cdr3_nt: TGCGCCAGCAGCCAGGTCCTTGAGAATGAGCAGTTCTTC
cdr3_aa: CASSQVLENEQFF

j_call: TRBJ1-6
d_call: TRBD1
clone_size: NA
v_call: TRBV20-1
cdr3_nt: TGCAGTGCTACGGGATGGGACAGTGCGGTTGCACCCCTCCACTTT
cdr3_aa: CSATGWDSAVAPLHF

j_call: TRBJ2-2
d_call: TRBD1
clone_size: NA
v_call: TRBV5-1
cdr3_nt: TGCGCCAGCAGCTCAATCACAGGGGCCACCGGGGAGCTGTTTTTT
cdr3_aa: CASSSITGATGELFF

j_call: TRBJ2-7
d_call: NA
clone_size: NA
v_call: TRBV5-1
cdr3_nt: TGCGCCAGCAGCCGCCTCCGGGGCCACGAGCAGTACTTC
cdr3_aa: CASSRLRGHEQYF

j_call: TRBJ2-3
d_call: TRBD1
clone_size: NA
v_call: TRBV18
cdr3_nt: TGTGCCAGCTCACCGGGGACAGGGCTTTTGAAAGATACGCAGTATTTT
cdr3_aa: CASSPGTGLLKDTQYF

j_call: TRBJ2-7
d_call: NA
clone_size: few
v_call: TRBV7-2
cdr3_nt: TGTGCCAGCAGCTTAGAGGGCCCCGACGAGCAGTACTTC
cdr3_aa: CASSLEGPDEQYF

j_call: TRBJ2-2
d_call: NA
clone_size: few
v_call: TRBV13
cdr3_nt: TGTGCCAGCAGCTTCGGGACAACGAACACCGGGGAGCTGTTTTTT
cdr3_aa: CASSFGTTNTGELFF

j_call: TRBJ1-2
d_call: NA
clone_size: NA
v_call: TRBV7-2
cdr3_nt: TGTGCCAGCAGTTTAGCGGGGGCGCGAGGCTACACCTTC
cdr3_aa: CASSLAGARGYTF

j_call: TRBJ2-2
d_call: NA
clone_size: NA
v_call: TRBV20-1
cdr3_nt: TGCAGTGCTAGAGATGGAACTAGCCGAGAGAGCACCGGGGAGCTGTTTTTT
cdr3_aa: CSARDGTSRESTGELFF

j_call: TRBJ2-7
d_call: NA
clone_size: NA
v_call: TRBV5-1
cdr3_nt: TGCGCCAGCAGCTATATCCTTAGCTTTAATTCCCACGAGCAGTACTTC
cdr3_aa: CASSYILSFNSHEQYF

j_call: TRBJ2-5
d_call: NA
clone_size: NA
v_call: TRBV7-2
cdr3_nt: TGTGCCAGCAGCGTCTCCTCCGCCGGGACCCGGCAAGAGACCCAGTACTTC
cdr3_aa: CASSVSSAGTRQETQYF

j_call: TRBJ2-7
d_call: NA
clone_size: few
v_call: TRBV4-3
cdr3_nt: TGCGCCAGCAGCCAATTGTACCAGGGGTCCTACGAGCAGTACTTC
cdr3_aa: CASSQLYQGSYEQYF

j_call: TRBJ2-1
d_call: NA
clone_size: NA
v_call: TRBV7-9
cdr3_nt: TGTGCCAGCAGCTCCCAACCGATCTTC
cdr3_aa: CASSSQPIF

j_call: TRBJ1-2
d_call: NA
clone_size: NA
v_call: TRBV7-7
cdr3_nt: TGTGCTAGCAGCCCTGTCCCCAAGGATATATTTGGCTACACCTTC
cdr3_aa: CASSPVPKDIFGYTF

j_call: TRBJ2-2
d_call: TRBD2
clone_size: few
v_call: TRBV30
cdr3_nt: TGTGCCTGGAGTGCGGGACTAGGCGTCATTCGGGAGCTGTTTTTT
cdr3_aa: CAWSAGLGVIRELFF

j_call: TRBJ2-7
d_call: NA
clone_size: few
v_call: TRBV2
cdr3_nt: TGTGCCAGCAGTGAGTCCCACTTGGGCGAGCAGTACTTC
cdr3_aa: CASSESHLGEQYF

j_call: TRBJ2-7
d_call: TRBD1
clone_size: few
v_call: TRBV24-1
cdr3_nt: TGTGCCACCAGTGATTCTCAGACAGGGTCCTACGAGCAGTACTTC
cdr3_aa: CATSDSQTGSYEQYF

j_call: TRBJ2-3
d_call: TRBD2
clone_size: NA
v_call: TRBV7-2
cdr3_nt: TGTGCCAGCAGCTTAAATAGCGGGACCGCAGATACGCAGTATTTT
cdr3_aa: CASSLNSGTADTQYF

j_call: TRBJ2-7
d_call: NA
clone_size: few
v_call: TRBV4-3
cdr3_nt: TGCGCCAGCAGCCAGGGGTCCGGGACCAACTACGAGCAGTACTTC
cdr3_aa: CASSQGSGTNYEQYF

j_call: TRBJ2-1
d_call: TRBD2
clone_size: NA
v_call: TRBV11-2
cdr3_nt: TGTGCCAGCAGCTTCGGACTAGCGATGAACAATGAGCAGTTCTTC
cdr3_aa: CASSFGLAMNNEQFF

j_call: TRBJ2-1
d_call: NA
clone_size: NA
v_call: TRBV2
cdr3_nt: TGTGCCAGCAGTAAGACTTTCTCCTACAATGAGCAGTTCTTC
cdr3_aa: CASSKTFSYNEQFF

j_call: TRBJ2-7
d_call: TRBD2
clone_size: NA
v_call: TRBV7-2
cdr3_nt: TGTGCCAGCAGCTCTCAAGATAGCGGGTACGAAACCTACGAGCAGTACTTC
cdr3_aa: CASSSQDSGYETYEQYF

j_call: TRBJ1-2
d_call: TRBD1
clone_size: few
v_call: TRBV20-1
cdr3_nt: TGCAGTGCAACCCGACAGGGTGGATATGGCTACACCTTC
cdr3_aa: CSATRQGGYGYTF

j_call: TRBJ1-1
d_call: TRBD1
clone_size: NA
v_call: TRBV6-1
cdr3_nt: TGTGCCAGCAGTGAAGGGGAGGGACAGTACACTGAAGCTTTCTTT
cdr3_aa: CASSEGEGQYTEAFF

j_call: TRBJ2-1
d_call: NA
clone_size: NA
v_call: TRBV18
cdr3_nt: TGTGCCAGCTCACCCCCCGCGGCGGCAGGGTGGACCTACAATGAGCAGTTCTTC
cdr3_aa: CASSPPAAAGWTYNEQFF